The rows below give T cell receptor beta chains drawn from one sample of a study of kidney transplant recipient with SARS-CoV-2 infection. TCRdb fed the reads into MiXCR, producing one record per CDR3 protein. The sample gives fewer than 250,000 distinct CDR3 sequences, 29% of which show up once; around 6.8% is in the top ten. The material was a blood sample, obtained at baseline and on roughly day 120 from a kidney transplant recipient. The receptors were gathered from a male patient between 25 and 40 years old who had COVID-19 and was a kidney transplant recipient. Among the T cells, some may be from the graft donor. Each CDR3 is given with its conserved first and last residue. The D gene is left open where the match is weak. Clone size, where shown, is once, few, many, or a class for clones that have expanded.

v_gene	d_gene	j_gene	abundance	CDR3nt	CDR3aa
TRBV15	TRBD1	TRBJ2-3	-	TGTACCACCAGCGCCCTCAGACAGGGAGGCACAGATACGCAGTATTTT	CTTSALRQGGTDTQYF
TRBV3-1	-	TRBJ1-2	many	TGTGCCAGCAGCTACGGTTCCACCCTTCGAAAGACCTATGGCTACACCTTC	CASSYGSTLRKTYGYTF
TRBV6-2/TRBV6-3	-	TRBJ1-3	many	TGTGCCAGCAGTGCCCCTTATGACCCGACGGGAAACACCATATATTTT	CASSAPYDPTGNTIYF
TRBV6-5	-	TRBJ1-1	many	TGTGCCAGCAGCCGCGACAGGTCGAACACTGAAGCTTTCTTT	CASSRDRSNTEAFF
TRBV19	TRBD1	TRBJ1-1	-	TGTACCAGTAAGGGACAGGGAACTGAAGCTTTCTTT	CTSKGQGTEAFF
TRBV18	-	TRBJ2-1	-	TGTGCCAGCTCACCTTTAGGTGCGGGGGCGTTCAATGAGCAGTTCTTC	CASSPLGAGAFNEQFF
TRBV12-3/TRBV12-4	-	TRBJ2-2	many	TGTGCCACCAAACTAGCACAGAACACCGGGGAGCTGTTTTTT	CATKLAQNTGELFF
TRBV12-3/TRBV12-4	TRBD2	TRBJ2-3	many	TGTGCCAGCAGTTTTCATACTAGCGGCCACACAGATACGCAGTATTTT	CASSFHTSGHTDTQYF
TRBV20-1	-	TRBJ2-3	many	TGCAGTGCTGAAGGACAGATCACAGATACGCAGTATTTT	CSAEGQITDTQYF
TRBV6-4	-	TRBJ1-2	many	TGTGCCAGCAGTAACCCACGCTCACACGGAAAGACCTATGGCTACACCTTC	CASSNPRSHGKTYGYTF
TRBV3-1	-	TRBJ2-5	many	TGTGCCAGCAGCGACTATGGTCCCATTTCTTTCTCTGAGACCCAGTACTTC	CASSDYGPISFSETQYF